The next 18 T cell receptor beta chains were all read from a single sample in a study of T cell changes during pregnancy in multiple sclerosis. TCRdb keeps only in-frame clones here, not all; method: immunoSEQ multiplex PCR. The table records 70,000 or so clones, roughly 91% of them present only once. The starting material was peripheral blood, obtained in the third trimester of pregnancy. The origin of the receptors is a female donor in good health, enrolled as a control in a pregnancy study.

The CDR3 is CASSLSGGGRTEAFF. CDR3 DNA sequence: TGTGCCAGCAGCTTGTCAGGGGGCGGTCGGACTGAAGCTTTCTTT. The V gene is TRBV11-1, the J gene TRBJ1-1; 8 nucleotides align to TRBD1. CDR1 is SGHAT, CDR2 FQDESV, per germline (reference sequence). The CDR3 totals 15 residues. J gave up 5 bases and V 3 bases, and 8 bases lay outside the gene matches.

The V and J genes are TRBV27 and TRBJ2-1; the match to TRBD1 covers 9 bases. CDR1 and CDR2 from the germline V gene are MNHEY and SMNVEV (reference sequence). This CDR3 contains 15 residues. V lost 5 bases, J lost 0 bases, and 2 bases stayed unmatched. CDR3 DNA sequence: TGTGCCAGCAGTGGGACAGGGAGCTCCTACAATGAGCAGTTCTTC. It is translated as CASSGTGSSYNEQFF.

This clone was detected only once. The chain couples TRBV5-4 to TRBJ2-5; the D gene is possibly TRBD1 (6 bases). Germline CDR1 and CDR2: SGHNT and YYREEE (reference sequence). V was trimmed by 4 bases and J by 2 bases, leaving 12 bases between them. CDR3 length: 14 amino acids. The CDR3 coding sequence is TGTGCCAGCAGCCCAGACAGGTTTCAAGAGACCCAGTACTTC. Translating it yields CASSPDRFQETQYF.

The count of this clone is one. J is TRBJ2-3 and V is TRBV7-2; 7 bases are a match to TRBD1. The germline V gene encodes CDR1 SGHTA and CDR2 FQGNSA. J gave up 0 bases and V 5 bases, and 11 bases lay outside the gene matches. This CDR3 region has 17 residues. In DNA, the CDR3 is TGTGCCAGCAGCCTACGAGGGGGCACCACTAGCACAGATACGCAGTATTTT. The encoded protein is CASSLRGGTTSTDTQYF.

The J gene is TRBJ2-7, the V gene TRBV6-1; 9 bases fit TRBD1. CDR1 and CDR2 (germline): MNHNS, SASEGT. Trimming cost V 4 bases and J 0 bases; bases outside gene matches: 10. This CDR3 is built from 17 residues. The chain's CDR3 is CASSGGQGLGASYEQYF. The CDR3 DNA follows: TGTGCCAGCAGTGGGGGACAGGGTTTGGGGGCCTCCTACGAGCAGTACTTC.

V is TRBV6-5 and J is TRBJ2-3, with TRBD1 as a possible D gene (5 bases). Trimming took 2 bases from V and 1 from J, leaving 13 bases between them. The CDR3 has 16 residues. Germline V lookup: CDR1 MNHEY, CDR2 SVGAGI. The CDR3 reads CASSYGGALGTDTQYF. The CDR3 nucleotides are TGTGCCAGCAGTTACGGTGGGGCGCTGGGCACAGATACGCAGTATTTT.

The chain employs TRBV25-1 and TRBJ2-7, with TRBD2 identical over 11 bases. With 3 bases clipped from V and 0 bases from J, the junction kept 4 bases outside the gene matches. CDR1 is MGHDK, CDR2 SYGVNS, per germline. The CDR3 length is 16 residues. The DNA of the CDR3 is TGTGCCAGCAGTGATACTAGCGGGAGACTCTCCTACGAGCAGTACTTC. This sequence encodes CASSDTSGRLSYEQYF.

The V gene is TRBV6-5, the J gene TRBJ2-7; D not resolved. V was pared by 5 bases and J by 7 bases, with 9 bases between. CDR1 MNHEY and CDR2 SVGAGI come from the germline V gene. CDR3 length: 11 residues. The CDR3 here is CASSSAWEQYF. The CDR3 region has the DNA TGTGCCAGCAGTAGCGCTTGGGAGCAGTACTTC.

V and J are TRBV9 and TRBJ2-1, with a weak D call TRBD2 (5 bases). The germline CDR1 and CDR2 sequences are SGDLS and YYNGEE. This CDR3 region has 16 residues. With 0 bases removed from V and 0 bases from J, the gap between germline ends came to 10 bases. The CDR3 DNA sequence: TGTGCCAGCAGCGTAGTTTCGGGAAGCTCCTACAATGAGCAGTTCTTC. Protein sequence: CASSVVSGSSYNEQFF.

The rearrangement links TRBV18 to TRBJ2-7, with D possibly matching TRBD2 (5 bases). In germline, CDR1 is KGHSH, CDR2 LQKENI. The CDR3 extends over 17 amino acids. The V end lost 1 base, the J end lost 0 bases, and 16 bases lay between the germline ends. The chain's CDR3 is CASSPLDASQSSYEQYF. The CDR3 bases are TGTGCCAGCTCACCACTAGATGCTAGCCAGAGCTCCTACGAGCAGTACTTC.

V gene TRBV6-4 combines with J gene TRBJ2-3, with TRBD2 matching over 10 bases. The trim removed 6 bases at V and 4 bases at J, leaving 7 bases unmatched. CDR3 length: 15 amino acids. Germline values: CDR1 MRHNA, CDR2 SNTAGT. CDR3 residues: CASSASGGGADTQYF. CDR3 coding DNA: TGTGCCAGCAGCGCTAGCGGGGGAGGTGCAGATACGCAGTATTTT.

V usage is TRBV5-1 and J usage is TRBJ2-2, with 7 nucleotides matching TRBD1. V was pared by 5 bases and J by 4 bases, with 8 bases of the junction left unmatched. The CDR3 extends over 15 amino acids. From germline, CDR1 is SGHRS and CDR2 YFSETQ. The CDR3 spells CASSGTVSLTGELFF. DNA of the CDR3: TGCGCCAGCAGTGGGACAGTTTCCCTCACCGGGGAGCTGTTTTTT.

This clone has just one count. The chain recombines TRBV6-4 with TRBJ1-2, with D perhaps matching TRBD1 (6 bases). Germline V gene data show CDR1 as MRHNA and CDR2 as SNTAGT. Trimming removed 6 bases from V and 7 bases from J, with 15 bases in between. The CDR3 has 13 amino acids. The CDR3 is CASSPETGFGYTF. CDR3 in DNA: TGTGCCAGCAGCCCAGAGACAGGCTTTGGCTACACCTTC.

V usage is TRBV18 and J usage is TRBJ1-6; 9 nucleotides agree with TRBD1. There are 17 residues in the CDR3. V shed 2 bases, J shed 7 bases, and the junction held 9 bases outside the gene matches. Germline-derived CDR1 and CDR2 are KGHSH and LQKENI. CDR3 nucleotide sequence: TGTGCCAGCTCACCATTTGGGGAGGGACAGGGAAATTCACCCCTCCACTTT. As protein: CASSPFGEGQGNSPLHF.

J is TRBJ2-5 and V is TRBV6-5; 7 positions match TRBD2. V shed 7 bases and J 5 bases; nucleotides not matched to a gene: 4. CDR1 MNHEY and CDR2 SVGAGI come from the germline V gene. The CDR3 contains 12 residues. DNA of the CDR3: TGTGCCAGCAACGGACTAGGGGAGACCCAGTACTTC. It encodes CASNGLGETQYF.

V usage is TRBV27 and J usage is TRBJ1-1; 8 nucleotides agree with TRBD1. The CDR3 has 15 residues. The germline V gene has CDR1 MNHEY and CDR2 SMNVEV (reference sequence). Losses at the gene ends were 5 bases for V and 3 bases for J; bases not matched to a gene: 8. For the CDR3, the DNA is TGTGCCAGCAGTACAAGGACAGGGTCCGACACTGAAGCTTTCTTT. Translation gives CASSTRTGSDTEAFF.

This sequence joins TRBV12-5 and TRBJ2-3; possible D gene TRBD2, 6 bases. CDR3 length equals 15 residues. With 5 bases removed from V and 2 bases from J, the gap between germline ends came to 14 bases. From germline, CDR1 is LGHNT and CDR2 FRNRAP. The CDR3 bases are TGTGCTAGTGGTCACAGACTAGATACCACAGATACGCAGTATTTT. Amino acids: CASGHRLDTTDTQYF.

This rearrangement joins TRBV7-2 to TRBJ1-5, with TRBD1 matching over 8 bases. Trimming removed 5 bases from V and 2 bases from J; junction bases left unmatched: 5. The CDR3 length is 15 residues. Germline CDR1 and CDR2: SGHTA and FQGNSA. The CDR3 DNA follows: TGTGCCAGCAGCCAGGGGGCAGGGGGCAATCAGCCCCAGCATTTT. Its translation: CASSQGAGGNQPQHF.